These 22 T cell receptor beta chains were all obtained from the same sample, sequenced in a study of OX40 agonist ivuxolimab in advanced cancers. Clones were read by immunoSEQ multiplex PCR, and TCRdb kept only the in-frame ones, dropping some. The profile shows around 100,000 clones, around nine tenths of them singletons. The material sequenced was CD4+ or CD8+ T cells sorted from blood, taken in a trial of the OX40 agonist ivuxolimab. All receptors derive from an adult with an advanced solid tumor such as melanoma, head and neck, liver or kidney cancer.

The chain recombines TRBV28 with TRBJ1-2; no reliable D call. This CDR3 has 13 amino acids. The V end lost 3 bases, the J end lost 9 bases, and 14 bases lay between the germline ends. Per the germline V gene, CDR1 is MDHEN and CDR2 is SYDVKM. CDR3: CASSLAFPGRYTF. CDR3 nucleotide sequence: TGTGCCAGCAGTTTGGCTTTCCCTGGGCGCTACACCTTC.

The J gene is TRBJ2-1, the V gene TRBV9; 8 nucleotides line up with TRBD2. CDR1 is SGDLS and CDR2 is YYNGEE in the germline V gene. Trimming at V came to 4 bases and at J to 8 bases, leaving 8 bases not matched to a gene. The CDR3 length is 14 residues. The CDR3 region has the DNA TGTGCCAGCAGCTCCCTTAACGGGAGGGATGAGCAGTTCTTC. Protein: CASSSLNGRDEQFF.

The chain combines TRBV7-3 with TRBJ2-1; D might be TRBD1 (6 bases). Germline-derived CDR1 and CDR2 are SGHTA and FQGTGA. The ends were cut back, 5 bases at V and 2 bases at J, with 19 bases in the middle. The CDR3 runs 17 residues. The CDR3 DNA reads as TGTGCCAGCAGCCCCGATAGAGGAGAGGGGGCCTACAATGAGCAGTTCTTC. Residues: CASSPDRGEGAYNEQFF.

This chain links TRBV5-6 with TRBJ2-2, with D perhaps matching TRBD2 (5 bases). Germline V gene data show CDR1 as SGHDT and CDR2 as YYEEEE. V lost 4 bases, J lost 6 bases, and 10 bases lay in between. The CDR3 sequence is 13 residues long. The CDR3 DNA reads as TGTGCCAGCAGCAGCCCGGGATCCGGGGAGCTGTTTTTT. Translating it yields CASSSPGSGELFF.

This chain links TRBV7-9 with TRBJ2-1; perhaps TRBD2 as D (5 bases). The germline CDR1 and CDR2 sequences are SEHNR and FQNEAQ (reference sequence). The length of the CDR3 is 14 residues. Trimming removed 6 bases from V and 4 bases from J, with 13 bases in between. The CDR3 coding sequence is TGTGCCAGCAGTCCCCCTCCGGGGTACAATGAGCAGTTCTTC. It is translated as CASSPPPGYNEQFF.

This chain connects TRBV5-1 to TRBJ2-3; TRBD2 might be the D (5 bases). V lost 0 bases and J lost 7, with 15 bases in between. This CDR3 has 15 amino acids. CDR1 is SGHRS, CDR2 YFSETQ, per germline. This CDR3 is CASSLGWTFANTQYF. The CDR3, as DNA: TGCGCCAGCAGCTTGGGATGGACTTTCGCGAATACGCAGTATTTT.

J is TRBJ2-7 and V is TRBV18; 8 bases align to TRBD2. The CDR3 is 14 residues long. The ends lost 5 bases at V and 5 bases at J; junction bases unmatched: 8. Germline values: CDR1 KGHSH, CDR2 LQKENI. The CDR3 nucleotides read TGTGCCAGCTCATCGGGACTAGAAGACGACGAGCAGTACTTC. Its translation: CASSSGLEDDEQYF.

V and J are TRBV5-1 and TRBJ1-2; D unresolved. Trimming removed 0 bases from V and 0 bases from J, with 9 bases in between. The CDR3 has 15 amino acids. Germline CDR1 reads SGHRS; CDR2 reads YFSETQ. CDR3 in DNA: TGCGCCAGCAGCTTGGGTCGAGTAGCTAACTATGGCTACACCTTC. It translates to CASSLGRVANYGYTF.

This chain's CDR3 is CASSAGLGNTGELFF. CDR3 nucleotides: TGTGCCAGCAGCGCGGGACTAGGGAACACCGGGGAGCTGTTTTTT. The V and J genes are TRBV7-9 and TRBJ2-2; 8 bases match TRBD2. The CDR3 has 15 amino acids. V lost 5 bases, J lost 1 base, and 3 bases stayed unmatched. Germline V lookup: CDR1 SEHNR, CDR2 FQNEAQ (reference sequence). Combining the CDR3 with reference TRBV7-9 and TRBJ2-2 gives the whole variable domain DTGVSQNPRHKITKRGQNVTFRCDPISEHNRLYWYRQTLGQGPEFLTYFQNEAQLEKSRLLSDRFSAERPKGSFSTLEIQRTEQGDSAMYLCASSAGLGNTGELFFGEGSRLTVL.

This clone was observed a single time. This rearrangement joins TRBV21-1 to TRBJ2-3; the table assigns TRBD2, which was not confirmed against the DNA. TRBV21-1 is assigned pseudogene status. The CDR3 has 14 residues. The CDR3 sequence is CASRGEREADTQYF. The CDR3 DNA reads TGTGCCAGCAGGGGGGAGCGGGAGGCAGATACGCAGTATTTT.

The rearrangement joins TRBV5-1 to TRBJ2-3; tentatively, D is TRBD2 (6 bases). The CDR3 loop spans 15 amino acids. The germline gives CDR1 SGHRS, CDR2 YFSETQ. With 0 bases removed from V and 0 bases from J, the gap between germline ends came to 8 bases. Here the CDR3 DNA reads TGCGCCAGCAGCTTGGCCGCGGGAAGCACAGATACGCAGTATTTT. Translated: CASSLAAGSTDTQYF.

The chain recombines TRBV10-2 with TRBJ1-1; D unresolved. The CDR3 runs to 12 residues. Germline assignment: CDR1 WSHSY and CDR2 SAAADI. V lost 6 bases, J lost 3 bases, and 8 bases lay in between. This chain's CDR3 is CASSDGYTEAFF. In DNA, the CDR3 is TGCGCCAGCAGCGACGGATACACTGAAGCTTTCTTT.

The CDR3 DNA follows: TGTGCCAGCAGCGTGGGACTAGCGGCTAGCACAGATACGCAGTATTTT. As protein: CASSVGLAASTDTQYF. The chain combines TRBV9 with TRBJ2-3; 11 nucleotides agree with TRBD2. The ends lost 2 bases at V and 0 bases at J; junction bases unmatched: 2. Germline V gene lookup returns CDR1 SGDLS and CDR2 YYNGEE. The CDR3 runs to 16 residues.

The gene calls are TRBV4-3 and TRBJ1-1; possibly TRBD1 for D (5 bases). Germline V gene sequence: CDR1 LGHNA, CDR2 YSLEER. V was shortened by 4 bases and J by 0 bases, with 6 bases between the two germline ends. The CDR3 runs 13 residues. The CDR3 nucleotides are TGCGCCAGCAGCCGACAGATGAACACTGAAGCTTTCTTT. Translating gives CASSRQMNTEAFF.

The genes are TRBV5-8 and TRBJ2-3; 13 nucleotides line up with TRBD2. V shed 0 bases, J shed 6 bases, and the junction held 10 bases outside the gene matches. The CDR3 runs 18 residues. Germline values: CDR1 SGHTS, CDR2 YDEGEE. This chain's CDR3 is CASSLGGMTSGRTDTQYF. The CDR3 nucleotides read TGTGCCAGCAGCTTGGGAGGGATGACTAGCGGGAGGACGGATACGCAGTATTTT.

The chain couples TRBV30 to TRBJ2-3, with TRBD2 matching 9 bases. V lost 2 bases, J lost 4 bases, and 7 bases stayed unmatched. CDR3 length: 15 amino acids. CDR1 is GTSNPN, CDR2 SVGIG, per germline (reference sequence). The CDR3 is CAWSPPLAGADTQYF. For the CDR3, the DNA is TGTGCCTGGAGTCCTCCACTAGCGGGTGCAGATACGCAGTATTTT.

CDR3: CASSELGSAWLAGGYEQYF. CDR3 DNA sequence: TGTGCCAGCAGTGAACTTGGGAGCGCGTGGCTAGCGGGAGGGTACGAGCAGTACTTC. The chain uses TRBV6-1 and TRBJ2-7; 12 bases match TRBD2. The CDR3 loop spans 19 amino acids. The germline V gene encodes CDR1 MNHNS and CDR2 SASEGT. The trim removed 2 bases at V and 4 bases at J, leaving 15 bases unmatched.

The gene calls are TRBV11-3 and TRBJ1-3; D is ambiguous. Per germline, CDR1 SGHNT and CDR2 YENEEA. The ends were cut back, 3 bases at V and 0 bases at J, with 12 bases in the middle. This CDR3 is built from 16 residues. The CDR3 spells CASSFSGGDSGNTIYF. The CDR3, as DNA: TGTGCCAGCAGCTTTAGTGGCGGGGACTCTGGAAACACCATATATTTT.

Written as DNA, the CDR3 is TGTGCCAGCAGGAGACAGGGTGTGTACACTGAAGCTTTCTTT. This gives the protein CASRRQGVYTEAFF. V and J are TRBV6-5 and TRBJ1-1; 7 bases map to TRBD1. J gave up 3 bases and V 6 bases, and 7 bases lay outside the gene matches. This CDR3 has 14 amino acids. Germline V CDR1 and CDR2: MNHEY, SVGAGI.

This chain links TRBV6-6 with TRBJ2-7, with TRBD2 matching 7 bases. In germline, CDR1 is MNHNY, CDR2 SVGAGI (reference sequence). The V gene end was trimmed by 5 bases and the J gene end by 4 bases; junction bases not matched to a gene: 5. The CDR3 is made up of 13 amino acids. The CDR3 region is CASSRAGRYEQYF. The CDR3 nucleotides read TGTGCCAGCAGTCGAGCGGGAAGGTACGAGCAGTACTTC.

J is TRBJ1-5 and V is TRBV30; 9 bases match TRBD1. Per germline, CDR1 GTSNPN and CDR2 SVGIG (reference sequence). This CDR3 is 15 amino acids long. With V trimmed by 1 base and J by 6 bases, 7 bases remained unmatched. The DNA for the CDR3 is TGTGCCTGGAGTGCGGGACAGGGACGTATTCAGCCCCAGCATTTT. Protein sequence: CAWSAGQGRIQPQHF.

With regard to this clone: Other nucleotide sequences in the sample specify the same CDR3. The genes are TRBV7-3 and TRBJ2-7, with D unresolved. There are 13 residues in the CDR3. Germline CDR1 and CDR2: SGHTA and FQGTGA. V was cut by 2 bases and J by 4 bases, with 9 bases left in between. CDR3 nucleotides: TGTGCCAGCAGCTTAGGCGTAAGTTACGAGCAGTACTTC. Residues: CASSLGVSYEQYF.